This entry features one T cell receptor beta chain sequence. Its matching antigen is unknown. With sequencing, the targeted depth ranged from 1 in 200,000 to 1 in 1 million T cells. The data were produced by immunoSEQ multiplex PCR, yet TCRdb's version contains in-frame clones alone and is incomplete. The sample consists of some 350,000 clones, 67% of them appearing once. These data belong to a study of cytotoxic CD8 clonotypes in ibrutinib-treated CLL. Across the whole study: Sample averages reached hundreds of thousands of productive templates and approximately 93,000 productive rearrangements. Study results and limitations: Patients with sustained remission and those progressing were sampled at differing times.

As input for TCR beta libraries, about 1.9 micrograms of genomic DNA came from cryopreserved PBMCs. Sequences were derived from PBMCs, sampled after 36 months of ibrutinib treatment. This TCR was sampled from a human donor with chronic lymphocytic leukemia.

The CDR3 is CSVAAGAGGYEQYF. As DNA, the CDR3 is TGCAGCGTAGCAGCCGGGGCAGGGGGCTACGAGCAGTACTTC. V gene TRBV29-1 combines with J gene TRBJ2-7, with 7 bases aligning to TRBD1. V shed 6 bases, J shed 3 bases, and the junction held 11 bases outside the gene matches. Germline CDR1 is SQVTM and CDR2 is ANQGSEA. The CDR3 contains 14 residues.